This TCR beta chain was recorded in a study of beta chain features in type 1 diabetes (dated by TCRdb to the late 2010s). Regarding the complete study: Mean age, gender distribution, total cell number and subset yield were not different between patients and healthy donors. A total of roughly 100 million sorted cells were examined across all samples, and a strong correlation was observed between cell number per subset and RNA yield. In the study, recently diagnosed type 1 diabetes patients and matched healthy donors were compared on the TCRB repertoires of their sorted circulating CD4+ T cell subsets. Regulatory and stem cell-like memory subsets were obtained from only 8 patients and roughly 8 healthy donors, while naive and central memory subsets were obtained from all 30 or so donors. What the research found in general, with its limitations: Naive, central memory and regulatory TCRB repertoires appeared to be more similar among patients than among healthy donors. Because cDNA was sequenced instead of genomic DNA, highly expressing activated cells could be over-represented, though the groups showed no difference in activation or CD3 levels. In all four CD4+ subsets, TCRB CDR3 length was moderately but significantly shorter in type 1 diabetes patients. Shorter templates might have been favored by PCR, but patient and control samples were amplified and corrected together, so both groups would have been affected equally by any skew. HLA sub-analyses involved small numbers of individuals, so any influence of HLA type on TCRB rearrangement remained unresolved. At VDJ recombination sites, patients with type 1 diabetes made fewer insertions and deleted more nucleotides, a pattern implying thymic rearrangement abnormalities.

This clone was seen many times. No antigen is known for it. Base qualities are missing; no much larger clone stands one base away. The High Capacity cDNA Reverse Transcription Kit was used to reverse transcribe all of the isolated RNA, meaning that expressed TCRB transcripts were what got sequenced. Deep immunoSEQ sequencing was applied to naive, central memory and regulatory T cell samples, giving an average of around 3.4 million total reads per sample. Sorted cells were lysed in RLT buffer and RNA was extracted with DNase-treated RNeasy Micro or Mini kits, depending on cell number. To prevent cross-contamination, each cell subset was processed individually, whereas patient and healthy donor samples were processed jointly. Using the immunoSEQ multiplex PCR, TCRB sequences were amplified from cDNA into 87-bp fragments spanning the CDR3 region. Sequencing of the amplicons was performed on the Illumina HiSeq platform. The study's own analysis went as follows. Synthetic template baselines were used to correct PCR bias computationally, reads within Hamming distance 2 were collapsed, and singletons that could not be merged were discarded. By aligning reads against IMGT, V, D and J genes, CDR3 length, and insertions or deletions at six rearrangement sites were assigned. Within each subset, clonotype counts were normalized to the number of sorted cells before true diversity and Gini coefficients were calculated with the tcR R package. The overlap coefficient, calculated on TCRB nucleotide sequences, was used to quantify repertoire sharing. Imported from immuneACCESS, the table was reduced by TCRdb to in-frame sequences with V and J called. These copies leave out some clones; in studies compared against another copy, an unresolved V gene accounts for under half, and the cause of the remainder is not known. V, J and clone size derive from that table, while D and trimming were established from the DNA sequence. In all, the sample holds a few hundred thousand clones, and 14% of those were seen once. The ten largest account for 5.5% to 7.5% of the sample.

Each donor gave one peripheral blood draw, averaging approximately 110 mL, which was collected into heparinised tubes. Naive, central memory, regulatory and stem cell-like memory CD4+ T cells were sorted on a BD FACSAria II using a panel including CD45RO, CCR7, CD25, CD127, CD95 and CD27. Purity was above 98% for every sorted population. Right away, PBMCs were isolated by Lymphoprep density gradient centrifugation and were stained directly, with no culture step. Samples were stained and sorted in pairs, with one healthy donor and one patient per experiment, so that batch effects were minimized. Relative to germline, V is 0 bases shorter and J is 1 base shorter, with 4 bases between their ends. CDR1 and CDR2 (SGHRS, YFSETQ) derive from the germline V gene. Including the terminal cysteine and phenylalanine, the CDR3 comprises 14 residues. The kept DNA is CDR3 alone, 42 bases in frame from the first base.

This sequence originates from a young man in good health. Material: central memory CD4+ T cells from blood. The sequence is built from TRBV5-1 and TRBJ2-2; the D gene lacks a confident call. The DNA sequence is TGCGCCAGCAGCTTGGAGGGGAACACCGGGGAGCTGTTTTTT. This yields the protein CASSLEGNTGELFF.